What follows describes a single T cell receptor (beta chain). The data originate from a study of blood T cell repertoires in COVID-19. Measured with immunoSEQ multiplex PCR; TCRdb has only the in-frame clones, and not every one. The data contain 350,000 to 400,000 clones, 75% to 90% of them singletons. Participant ages covered roughly 18 to 89 years across 20 to 25 US areas. Cohorts were assigned according to the clinical history that participants reported. Source material: PBMCs or T cells enriched from blood (not recorded which). The TCR comes from a man between 18 and 29 years old who had recovered from COVID-19.

The CDR3 DNA reads as TGTGCCAGCAGACCCAGGGGTTTTCAGCCCCAGCATTTT. Amino acid sequence: CASRPRGFQPQHF. This rearrangement joins TRBV6-5 to TRBJ1-5; D may be TRBD1 (6 bases). The CDR3 totals 13 residues. The V gene's germline CDR1 is MNHEY and CDR2 SVGAGI. V was shortened by 6 bases and J by 6 bases, with 12 bases between the two germline ends.